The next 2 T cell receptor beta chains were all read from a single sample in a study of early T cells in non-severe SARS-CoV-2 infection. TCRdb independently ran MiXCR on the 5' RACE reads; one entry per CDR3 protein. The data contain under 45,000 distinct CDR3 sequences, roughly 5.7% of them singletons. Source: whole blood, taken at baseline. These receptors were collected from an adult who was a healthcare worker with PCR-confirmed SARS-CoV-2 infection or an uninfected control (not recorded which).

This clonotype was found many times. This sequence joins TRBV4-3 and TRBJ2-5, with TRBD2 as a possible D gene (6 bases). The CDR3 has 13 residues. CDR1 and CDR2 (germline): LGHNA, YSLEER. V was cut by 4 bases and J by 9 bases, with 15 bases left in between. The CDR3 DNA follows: TGCGCCAGCAGCCTTCGTCAACGCGGGGCCCAGTACTTC. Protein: CASSLRQRGAQYF.

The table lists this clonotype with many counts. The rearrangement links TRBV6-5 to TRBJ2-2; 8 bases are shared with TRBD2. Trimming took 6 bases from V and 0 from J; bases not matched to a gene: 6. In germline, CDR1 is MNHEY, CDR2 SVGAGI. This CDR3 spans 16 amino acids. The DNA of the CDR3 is TGTGCCAGCAGCCATCGGACTAGCACGAACACCGGGGAGCTGTTTTTT. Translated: CASSHRTSTNTGELFF.